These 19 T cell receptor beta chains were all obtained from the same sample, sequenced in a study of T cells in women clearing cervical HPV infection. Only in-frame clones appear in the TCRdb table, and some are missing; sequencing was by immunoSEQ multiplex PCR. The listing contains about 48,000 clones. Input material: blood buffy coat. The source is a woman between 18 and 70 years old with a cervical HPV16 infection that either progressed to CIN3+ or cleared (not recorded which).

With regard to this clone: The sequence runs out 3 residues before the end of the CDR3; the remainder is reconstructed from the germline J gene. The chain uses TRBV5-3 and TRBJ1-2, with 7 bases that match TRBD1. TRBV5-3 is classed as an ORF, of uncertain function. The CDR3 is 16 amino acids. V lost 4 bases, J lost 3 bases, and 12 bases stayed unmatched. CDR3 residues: CARSRRTGPRDYGYTF. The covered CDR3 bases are TGTGCCAGAAGCCGCCGGACAGGCCCAAGGGACTATGGC.

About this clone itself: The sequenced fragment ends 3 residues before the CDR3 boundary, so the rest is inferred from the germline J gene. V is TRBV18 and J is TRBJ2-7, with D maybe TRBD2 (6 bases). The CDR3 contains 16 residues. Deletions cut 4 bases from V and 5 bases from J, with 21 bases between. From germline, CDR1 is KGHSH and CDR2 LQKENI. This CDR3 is CASSQFRGVDGNEQYF. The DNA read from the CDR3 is TGTGCCAGCTCACAATTTCGCGGGGTGGATGGGAACGAG.

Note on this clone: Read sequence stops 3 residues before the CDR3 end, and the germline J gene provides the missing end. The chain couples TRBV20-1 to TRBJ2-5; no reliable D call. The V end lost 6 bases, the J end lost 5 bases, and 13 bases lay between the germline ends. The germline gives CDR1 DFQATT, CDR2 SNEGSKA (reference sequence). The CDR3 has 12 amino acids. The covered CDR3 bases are TGCAGTGCCGAAAAGATAAGGGAGACC. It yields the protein CSAEKIRET. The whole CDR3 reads CSAEKIRETQYF.

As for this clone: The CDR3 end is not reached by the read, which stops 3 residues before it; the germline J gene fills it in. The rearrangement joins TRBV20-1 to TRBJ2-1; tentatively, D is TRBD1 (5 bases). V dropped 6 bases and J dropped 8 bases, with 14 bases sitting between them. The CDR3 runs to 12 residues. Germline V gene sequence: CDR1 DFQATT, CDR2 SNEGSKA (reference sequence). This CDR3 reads CSATQGFDEQFF. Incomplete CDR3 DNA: TGCAGTGCAACCCAGGGTTTTGATGAG.

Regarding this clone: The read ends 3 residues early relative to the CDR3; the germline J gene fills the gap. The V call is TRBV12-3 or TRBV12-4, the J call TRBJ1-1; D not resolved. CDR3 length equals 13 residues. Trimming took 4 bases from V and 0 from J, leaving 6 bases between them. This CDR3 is CASSSQLNTEAFF. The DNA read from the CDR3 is TGTGCCAGCAGTTCACAGCTGAACACTGAA.

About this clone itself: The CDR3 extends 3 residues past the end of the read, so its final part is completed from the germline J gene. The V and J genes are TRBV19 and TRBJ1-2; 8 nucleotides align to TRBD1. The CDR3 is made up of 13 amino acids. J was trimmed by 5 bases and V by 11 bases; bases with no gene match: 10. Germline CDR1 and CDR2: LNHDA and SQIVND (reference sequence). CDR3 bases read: TGTGCCGCGAGTAGGACAGGGCCGTATGGC. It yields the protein CAASRTGPYG. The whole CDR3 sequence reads CAASRTGPYGYTF. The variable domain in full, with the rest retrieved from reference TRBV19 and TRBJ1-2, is DGGITQSPKYLFRKEGQNVTLSCEQNLNHDAMYWYRQDPGQGLRLIYYSQIVNDFQKGDIAEGYSVSREKKESFPLTVTSAQKNPTAFYLCAASRTGPYGYTFGSGTRLTVV.

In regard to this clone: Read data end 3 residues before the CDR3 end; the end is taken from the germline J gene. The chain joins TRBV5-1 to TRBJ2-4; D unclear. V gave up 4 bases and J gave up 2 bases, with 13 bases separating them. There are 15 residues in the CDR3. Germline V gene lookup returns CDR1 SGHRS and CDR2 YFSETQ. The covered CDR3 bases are TGCGCCAGCAGCGAAGGGTCGGCGTCCAAAAACATT. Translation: CASSEGSASKNI. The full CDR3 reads CASSEGSASKNIQYF.

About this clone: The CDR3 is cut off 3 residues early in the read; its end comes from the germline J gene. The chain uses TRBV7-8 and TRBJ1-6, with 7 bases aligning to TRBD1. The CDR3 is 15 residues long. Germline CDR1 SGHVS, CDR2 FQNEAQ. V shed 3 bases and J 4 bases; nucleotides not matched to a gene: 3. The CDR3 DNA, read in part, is TGTGCCAGCAGCTTGGACAGGCGTTATAATTCACCC. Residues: CASSLDRRYNSP. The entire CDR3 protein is CASSLDRRYNSPLHF.

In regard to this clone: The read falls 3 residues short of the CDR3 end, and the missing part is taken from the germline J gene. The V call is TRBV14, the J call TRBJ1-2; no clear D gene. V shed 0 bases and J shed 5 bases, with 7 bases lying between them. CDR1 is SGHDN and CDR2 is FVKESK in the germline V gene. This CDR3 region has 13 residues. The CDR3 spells CASSQELQYGYTF. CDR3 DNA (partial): TGTGCCAGCAGCCAAGAATTGCAGTATGGC.

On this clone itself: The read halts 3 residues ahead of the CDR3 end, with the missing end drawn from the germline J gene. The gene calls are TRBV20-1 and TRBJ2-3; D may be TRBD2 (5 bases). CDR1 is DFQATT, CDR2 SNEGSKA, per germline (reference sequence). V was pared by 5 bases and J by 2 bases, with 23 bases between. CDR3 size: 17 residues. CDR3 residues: CSALTIIGVSYTDTQYF. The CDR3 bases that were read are TGCAGTGCTCTAACTATAATCGGGGTTTCATACACAGATACG.

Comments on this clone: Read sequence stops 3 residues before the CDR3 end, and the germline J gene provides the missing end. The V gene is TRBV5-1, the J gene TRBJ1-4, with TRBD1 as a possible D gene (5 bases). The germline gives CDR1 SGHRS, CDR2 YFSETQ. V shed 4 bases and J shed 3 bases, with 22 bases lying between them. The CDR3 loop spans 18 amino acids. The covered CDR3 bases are TGCGCCAGCAGCCAGATGGGGGGGTCTTTGGCGGCTAATGAAAAA. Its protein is CASSQMGGSLAANEK. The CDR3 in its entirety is CASSQMGGSLAANEKLFF.

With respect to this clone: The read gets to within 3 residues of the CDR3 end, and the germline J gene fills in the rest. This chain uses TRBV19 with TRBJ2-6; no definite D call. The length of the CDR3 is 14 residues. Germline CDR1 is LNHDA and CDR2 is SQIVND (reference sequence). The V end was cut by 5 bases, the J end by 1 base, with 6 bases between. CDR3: CASSPSSGANVLTF. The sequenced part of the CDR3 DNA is TGTGCCAGTAGTCCGTCGTCTGGGGCCAACGTC.

Incomplete CDR3 DNA: TGCGCCAGCAGCCAAGGTCGTCCGGGACAGCCTTACGAG. This sequence encodes CASSQGRPGQPYE. The entire CDR3 sequence reads CASSQGRPGQPYEQYF. The chain has TRBV4-1 and TRBJ2-7, with TRBD1 identical over 7 bases. Read data end 3 residues before the CDR3 end; the end is taken from the germline J gene. Germline V CDR1 and CDR2: MGHRA, YSYEKL. V trimming: 1 base; J trimming: 4 bases; junction bases outside the gene matches: 10. This CDR3 region has 16 residues.

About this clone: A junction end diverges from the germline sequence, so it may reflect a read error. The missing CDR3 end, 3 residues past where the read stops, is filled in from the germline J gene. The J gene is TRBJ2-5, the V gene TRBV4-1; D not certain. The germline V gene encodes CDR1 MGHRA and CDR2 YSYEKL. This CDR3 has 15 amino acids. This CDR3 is CTSSQVEPLKETQYF. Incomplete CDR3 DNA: TGCACCAGCAGCCAAGTCGAACCCCTAAAAGAGACC.

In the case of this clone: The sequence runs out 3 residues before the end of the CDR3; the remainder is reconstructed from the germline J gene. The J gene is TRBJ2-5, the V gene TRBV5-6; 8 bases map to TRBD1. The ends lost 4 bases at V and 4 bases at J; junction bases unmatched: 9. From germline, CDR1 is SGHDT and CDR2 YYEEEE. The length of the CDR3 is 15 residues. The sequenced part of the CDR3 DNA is TGTGCCAGCAGCATGGGGACAGGACCGGGAGAGACC. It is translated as CASSMGTGPGET. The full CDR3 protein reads CASSMGTGPGETQYF.

CDR3 residues: CASTLVTGAFQETQYF. The part of the CDR3 DNA that was read is TGCGCCAGCACGTTGGTGACAGGGGCCTTCCAAGAGACC. V is TRBV5-1 and J is TRBJ2-5; 8 bases are shared with TRBD1. The sequence runs out 3 residues before the end of the CDR3; the remainder is reconstructed from the germline J gene. CDR3 length: 16 residues. J gave up 1 base and V 6 bases, and 11 bases lay outside the gene matches. Germline values: CDR1 SGHRS, CDR2 YFSETQ.

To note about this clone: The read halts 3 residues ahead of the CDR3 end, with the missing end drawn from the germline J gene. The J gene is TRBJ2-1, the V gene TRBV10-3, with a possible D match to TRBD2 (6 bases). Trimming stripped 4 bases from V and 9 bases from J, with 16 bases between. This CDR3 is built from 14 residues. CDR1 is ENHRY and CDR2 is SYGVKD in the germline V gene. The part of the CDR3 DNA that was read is TGTGCCATCAGTGTATCGACGCTAGCGAGTGAG. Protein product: CAISVSTLASE. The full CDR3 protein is CAISVSTLASEQFF.

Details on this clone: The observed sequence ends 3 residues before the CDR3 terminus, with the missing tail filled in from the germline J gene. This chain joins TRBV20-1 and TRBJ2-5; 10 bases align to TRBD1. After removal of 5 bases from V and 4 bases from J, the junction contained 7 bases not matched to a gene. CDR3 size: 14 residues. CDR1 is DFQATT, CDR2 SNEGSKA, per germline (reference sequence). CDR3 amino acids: CSAWTGGQAETQYF. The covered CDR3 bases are TGCAGTGCTTGGACAGGGGGACAGGCAGAGACC.

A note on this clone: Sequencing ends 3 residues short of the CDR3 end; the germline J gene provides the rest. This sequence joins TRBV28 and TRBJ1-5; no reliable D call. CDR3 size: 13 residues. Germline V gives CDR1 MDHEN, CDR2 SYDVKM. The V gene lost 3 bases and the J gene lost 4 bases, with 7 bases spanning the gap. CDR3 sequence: CASSFSPNQPQHF. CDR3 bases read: TGTGCCAGCAGTTTCTCTCCTAATCAGCCC.